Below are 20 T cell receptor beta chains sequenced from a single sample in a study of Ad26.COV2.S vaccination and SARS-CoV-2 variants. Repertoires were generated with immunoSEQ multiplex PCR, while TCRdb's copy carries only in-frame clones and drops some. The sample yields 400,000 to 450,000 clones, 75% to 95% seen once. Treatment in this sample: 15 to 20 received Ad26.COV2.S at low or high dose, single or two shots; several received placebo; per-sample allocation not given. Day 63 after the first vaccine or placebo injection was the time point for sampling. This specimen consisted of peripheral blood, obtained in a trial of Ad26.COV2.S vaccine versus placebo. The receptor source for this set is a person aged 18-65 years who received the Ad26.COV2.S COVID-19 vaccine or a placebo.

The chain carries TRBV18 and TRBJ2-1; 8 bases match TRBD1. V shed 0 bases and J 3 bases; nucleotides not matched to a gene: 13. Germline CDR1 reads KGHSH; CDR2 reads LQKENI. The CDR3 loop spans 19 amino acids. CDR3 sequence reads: CASSPPGQESMTLYNEQFF. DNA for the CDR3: TGTGCCAGCTCACCACCGGGACAGGAAAGTATGACCCTCTACAATGAGCAGTTCTTC. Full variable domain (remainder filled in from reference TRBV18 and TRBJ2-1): NAGVMQNPRHLVRRRGQEARLRCSPMKGHSHVYWYRQLPEEGLKFMVYLQKENIIDESGMPKERFSAEFPKEGPSILRIQQVVRGDSAAYFCASSPPGQESMTLYNEQFFGPGTRLTVL.

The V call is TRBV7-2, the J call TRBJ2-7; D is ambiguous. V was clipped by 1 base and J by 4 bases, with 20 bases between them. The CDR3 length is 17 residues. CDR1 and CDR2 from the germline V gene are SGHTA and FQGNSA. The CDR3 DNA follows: TGTGCCAGCAGCTTAGAGGCCCCGGCAGGCCTTGATTACGAGCAGTACTTC. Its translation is CASSLEAPAGLDYEQYF.

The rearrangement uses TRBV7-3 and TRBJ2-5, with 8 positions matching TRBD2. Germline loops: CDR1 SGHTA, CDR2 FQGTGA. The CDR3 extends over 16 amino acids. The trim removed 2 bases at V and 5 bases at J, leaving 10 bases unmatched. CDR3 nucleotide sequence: TGTGCCAGCAGCTTAGGAGCAGCGGGAGTGACGGAGACCCAGTACTTC. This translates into CASSLGAAGVTETQYF.

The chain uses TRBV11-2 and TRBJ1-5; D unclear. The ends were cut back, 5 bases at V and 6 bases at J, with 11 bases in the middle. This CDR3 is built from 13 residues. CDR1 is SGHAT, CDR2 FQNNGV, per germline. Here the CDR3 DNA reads TGTGCCAGCAGCCCCTCGGTCGGTCAGCCCCAGCATTTT. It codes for CASSPSVGQPQHF. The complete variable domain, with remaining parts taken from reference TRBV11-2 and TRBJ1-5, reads EAGVAQSPRYKIIEKRQSVAFWCNPISGHATLYWYQQILGQGPKLLIQFQNNGVVDDSQLPKDRFSAERLKGVDSTLKIQPAKLEDSAVYLCASSPSVGQPQHFGDGTRLSIL.

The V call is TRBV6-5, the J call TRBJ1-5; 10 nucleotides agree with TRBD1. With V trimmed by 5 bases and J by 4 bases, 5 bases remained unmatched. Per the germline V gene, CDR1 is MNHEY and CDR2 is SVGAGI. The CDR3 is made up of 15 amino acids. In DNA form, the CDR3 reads TGTGCCAGCAGTCCCTGGGACAGGGGAAATCAGCCCCAGCATTTT. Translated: CASSPWDRGNQPQHF.

The CDR3 coding sequence is TGTGCCAGCAGTTATAGTTCTAGCAATCAGCCCCAGCATTTT. Translating it yields CASSYSSSNQPQHF. The rearrangement joins TRBV27 to TRBJ1-5, with D hard to call. Germline CDR1 and CDR2: MNHEY and SMNVEV (reference sequence). Trimming shortened V by 4 bases and J by 0 bases, and 7 bases separated the two germline ends. This CDR3 is 14 amino acids long.

The CDR3 DNA sequence: TGTGCCAGCAGGGACAGACCGAACACTGAAGCTTTCTTT. It encodes CASRDRPNTEAFF. The chain carries TRBV6-5 and TRBJ1-1, with TRBD1 as a possible D gene (6 bases). Germline values: CDR1 MNHEY, CDR2 SVGAGI. This CDR3 region has 13 residues. With 6 bases removed from V and 1 base from J, the gap between germline ends came to 9 bases.

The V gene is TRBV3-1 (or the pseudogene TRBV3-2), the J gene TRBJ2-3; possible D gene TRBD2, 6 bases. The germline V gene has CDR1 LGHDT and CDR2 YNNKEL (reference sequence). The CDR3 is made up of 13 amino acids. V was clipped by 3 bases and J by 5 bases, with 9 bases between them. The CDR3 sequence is CASSQGLLDTQYF. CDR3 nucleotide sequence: TGTGCCAGCAGCCAGGGACTTTTAGATACGCAGTATTTT.

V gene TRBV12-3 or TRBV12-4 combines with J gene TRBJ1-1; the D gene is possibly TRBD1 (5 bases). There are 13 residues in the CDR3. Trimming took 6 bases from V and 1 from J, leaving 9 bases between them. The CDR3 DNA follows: TGTGCCAGCAGACTCGGACAGAACACTGAAGCTTTCTTT. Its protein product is CASRLGQNTEAFF.

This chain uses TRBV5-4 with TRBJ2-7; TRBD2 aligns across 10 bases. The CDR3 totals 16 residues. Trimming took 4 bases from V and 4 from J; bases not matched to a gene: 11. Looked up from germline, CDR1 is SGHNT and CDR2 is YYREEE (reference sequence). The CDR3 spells CASSTRTSGPPYEQYF. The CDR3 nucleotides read TGTGCCAGCAGCACCCGGACTAGCGGACCTCCTTACGAGCAGTACTTC.

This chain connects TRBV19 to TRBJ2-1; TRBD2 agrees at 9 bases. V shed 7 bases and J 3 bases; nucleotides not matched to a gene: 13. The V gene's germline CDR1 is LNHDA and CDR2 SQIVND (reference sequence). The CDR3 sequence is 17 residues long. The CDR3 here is CASTPGYSGSHYNEQFF. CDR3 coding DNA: TGTGCCAGTACCCCCGGCTATAGCGGGAGTCACTACAATGAGCAGTTCTTC.

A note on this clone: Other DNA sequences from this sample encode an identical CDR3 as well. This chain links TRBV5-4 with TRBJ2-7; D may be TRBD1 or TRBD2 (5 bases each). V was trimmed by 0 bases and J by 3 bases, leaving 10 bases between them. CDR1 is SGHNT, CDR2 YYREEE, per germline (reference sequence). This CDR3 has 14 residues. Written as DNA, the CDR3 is TGTGCCAGCAGCTTGGCTGGGACCAGCTACGAGCAGTACTTC. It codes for CASSLAGTSYEQYF.

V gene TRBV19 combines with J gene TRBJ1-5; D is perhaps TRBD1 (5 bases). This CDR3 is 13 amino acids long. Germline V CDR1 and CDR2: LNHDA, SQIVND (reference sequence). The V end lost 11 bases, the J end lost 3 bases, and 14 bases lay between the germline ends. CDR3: CASLGGYNQPQHF. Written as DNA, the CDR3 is TGTGCCTCCCTGGGGGGGTACAATCAGCCCCAGCATTTT. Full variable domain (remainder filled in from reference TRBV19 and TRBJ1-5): DGGITQSPKYLFRKEGQNVTLSCEQNLNHDAMYWYRQDPGQGLRLIYYSQIVNDFQKGDIAEGYSVSREKKESFPLTVTSAQKNPTAFYLCASLGGYNQPQHFGDGTRLSIL.

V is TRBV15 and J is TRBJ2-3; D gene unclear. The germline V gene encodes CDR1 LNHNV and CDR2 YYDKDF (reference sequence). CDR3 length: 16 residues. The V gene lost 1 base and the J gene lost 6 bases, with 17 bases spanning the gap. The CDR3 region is CATSRVQPSESDTQYF. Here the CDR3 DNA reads TGTGCCACCAGCAGAGTTCAACCCTCAGAGTCGGATACGCAGTATTTT. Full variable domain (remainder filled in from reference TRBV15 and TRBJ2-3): DAMVIQNPRYQVTQFGKPVTLSCSQTLNHNVMYWYQQKSSQAPKLLFHYYDKDFNNEADTPDNFQSRRPNTSFCFLDIRSPGLGDTAMYLCATSRVQPSESDTQYFGPGTRLTVL.

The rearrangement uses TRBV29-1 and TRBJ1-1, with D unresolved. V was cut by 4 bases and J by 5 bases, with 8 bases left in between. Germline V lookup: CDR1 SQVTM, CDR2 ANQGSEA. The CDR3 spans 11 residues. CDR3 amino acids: CSVALGTEAFF. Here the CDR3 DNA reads TGCAGCGTTGCATTGGGGACTGAAGCTTTCTTT.

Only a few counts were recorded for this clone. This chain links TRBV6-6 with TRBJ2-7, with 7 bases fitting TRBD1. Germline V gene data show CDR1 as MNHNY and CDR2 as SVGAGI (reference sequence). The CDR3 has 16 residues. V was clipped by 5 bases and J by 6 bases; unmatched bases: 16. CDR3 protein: CASSPHYDRAKGEQYF. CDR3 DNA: TGTGCCAGCAGTCCTCATTACGACAGGGCGAAAGGCGAGCAGTACTTC.

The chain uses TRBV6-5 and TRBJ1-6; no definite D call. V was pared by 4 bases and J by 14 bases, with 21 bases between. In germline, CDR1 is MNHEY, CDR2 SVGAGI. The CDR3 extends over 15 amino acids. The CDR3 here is CASSSLVGDRGTLHF. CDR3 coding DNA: TGTGCCAGCAGTTCCCTCGTGGGAGATAGAGGGACCCTCCACTTT.

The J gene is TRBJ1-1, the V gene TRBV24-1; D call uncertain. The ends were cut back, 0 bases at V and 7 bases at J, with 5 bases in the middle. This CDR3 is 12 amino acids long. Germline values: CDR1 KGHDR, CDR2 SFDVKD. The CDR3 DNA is TGTGCCACCAGTGATTTGACGGGTGAAGCTTTCTTT. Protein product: CATSDLTGEAFF.

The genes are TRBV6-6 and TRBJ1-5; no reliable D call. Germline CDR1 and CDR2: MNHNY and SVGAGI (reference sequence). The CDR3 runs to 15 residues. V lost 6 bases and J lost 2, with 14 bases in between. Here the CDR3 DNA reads TGTGCCAGCAGACCCCGCGGGGAAGGCAATCAGCCCCAGCATTTT. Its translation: CASRPRGEGNQPQHF.

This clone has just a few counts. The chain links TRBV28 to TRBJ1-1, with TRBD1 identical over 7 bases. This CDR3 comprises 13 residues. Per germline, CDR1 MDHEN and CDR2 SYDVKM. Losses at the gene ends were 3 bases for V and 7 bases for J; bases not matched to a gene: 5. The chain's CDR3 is CASSFYRDSEAFF. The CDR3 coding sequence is TGTGCCAGCAGTTTCTACCGGGACAGTGAAGCTTTCTTT.